This entry lists 32 T cell receptor beta chains sequenced from one sample in a study of Tregs in tolerant kidney transplant recipients. Recipients received nonmyeloablative bone marrow transplants from related graft donors, with transient mixed chimerism. Sequencing was performed with immunoSEQ multiplex PCR; in TCRdb, only in-frame clones are kept and a portion is missing. The sample includes around 86,000 clones, roughly nine tenths of them seen just once. The sample consisted of CD4+ T cells from blood (PBMCs), taken 24 months after the transplant. The receptor source for this set is a human patient who received a combined kidney and bone marrow transplant. The T cells may come from the graft donor.

This chain joins TRBV30 and TRBJ1-1; 8 bases fit TRBD1. The germline V gene has CDR1 GTSNPN and CDR2 SVGIG (reference sequence). This CDR3 comprises 14 residues. V lost 2 bases to trimming and J lost 6 bases; unmatched junction nucleotides: 8. CDR3 nucleotides: TGTGCCTGGAGTCCGGACAGGGCTATACCTGAAGCTTTCTTT. The encoded protein is CAWSPDRAIPEAFF.

This clone was counted only a few times. This rearrangement joins TRBV5-6 to TRBJ1-5, with D perhaps TRBD1 (6 bases). Trimming shortened V by 0 bases and J by 3 bases, and 10 bases separated the two germline ends. The CDR3 length is 15 residues. Germline V gene lookup returns CDR1 SGHDT and CDR2 YYEEEE. CDR3 region: CASSLGTDLNQPQHF. The CDR3 nucleotides are TGTGCCAGCAGCTTGGGGACAGATCTCAATCAGCCCCAGCATTTT.

The chain joins TRBV4-2 to TRBJ2-3; 7 bases line up with TRBD2. CDR1 is LGHNA and CDR2 is YNFKEQ in the germline V gene. Losses at the gene ends were 0 bases for V and 6 bases for J; bases not matched to a gene: 9. The CDR3 is made up of 16 amino acids. The DNA for the CDR3 is TGTGCCAGCAGCCAAGACCCTAGCGGCCGGGCCGATACGCAGTATTTT. This translates into CASSQDPSGRADTQYF.

The rearrangement links TRBV6-6 to TRBJ2-1, with a tentative D call TRBD2 (6 bases). The CDR3 loop spans 12 amino acids. V lost 2 bases, J lost 11 bases, and 10 bases lay in between. Germline-derived CDR1 and CDR2 are MNHNY and SVGAGI (reference sequence). CDR3 loop: CASSYGRDKQFF. CDR3 nucleotide sequence: TGTGCCAGCAGTTACGGGCGGGATAAGCAGTTCTTC.

The chain employs TRBV19 and TRBJ1-3, with TRBD1 identical over 9 bases. The CDR3 is made up of 16 amino acids. The germline V gene encodes CDR1 LNHDA and CDR2 SQIVND (reference sequence). J was trimmed by 7 bases and V by 10 bases; bases with no gene match: 17. CDR3 nucleotide sequence: TGTGCCACCGGGGGGACAGGGAAGGATTTTTCGAACACCATATATTTT. Translated, it gives CATGGTGKDFSNTIYF.

This chain links TRBV30 with TRBJ1-5, with D uncertain. The germline V gene encodes CDR1 GTSNPN and CDR2 SVGIG (reference sequence). V lost 3 bases, J lost 6 bases, and 15 bases lay in between. This CDR3 contains 14 residues. CDR3 in amino acids: CAWSLDWVSQPQHF. The DNA for the CDR3 is TGTGCCTGGAGCCTCGACTGGGTGAGTCAGCCCCAGCATTTT.

This rearrangement joins TRBV4-2 to TRBJ2-7, with 12 bases that match TRBD2. The trim removed 1 base at V and 4 bases at J, leaving 2 bases unmatched. The germline V gene encodes CDR1 LGHNA and CDR2 YNFKEQ. The CDR3 loop spans 15 amino acids. The CDR3 protein is CASSQGLAGEYEQYF. DNA of the CDR3: TGTGCCAGCAGCCAAGGACTAGCGGGAGAGTACGAGCAGTACTTC.

This clone showed up just once. The chain is built from TRBV4-3 and TRBJ2-3, with TRBD2 matching over 11 bases. There are 19 residues in the CDR3. Germline V CDR1 and CDR2: LGHNA, YSLEER. The V and J ends lost 4 bases and 2 bases, in that order; junction bases with no gene match: 14. The DNA for the CDR3 is TGCGCCAGCAGCCTCACAGCACTAGCGGGGGCAACCATCACAGATACGCAGTATTTT. Translating gives CASSLTALAGATITDTQYF.

V is TRBV7-6 and J is TRBJ1-1, with a tentative D call TRBD1 (6 bases). The CDR3 is 15 residues long. The ends were cut back, 4 bases at V and 7 bases at J, with 19 bases in the middle. Germline-derived CDR1 and CDR2 are SGHVS and FNYEAQ. This chain's CDR3 is CASSSYRDRVGEAFF. The DNA for the CDR3 is TGTGCCAGCAGCTCCTACAGGGATAGAGTTGGTGAAGCTTTCTTT.

The V and J genes are TRBV4-1 and TRBJ1-4, with 8 bases lining up with TRBD1. The CDR3 contains 14 residues. Looked up from germline, CDR1 is MGHRA and CDR2 is YSYEKL. With V trimmed by 1 base and J by 8 bases, 3 bases remained unmatched. The CDR3 sequence: CASSQATGDEKLFF. CDR3 nucleotides: TGCGCCAGCAGCCAAGCGACAGGGGACGAAAAACTGTTTTTT.

CDR3 DNA sequence: TGTGCCAGCAGCAAGCTCACAGGGTTGAACACCTTC. Protein sequence: CASSKLTGLNTF. V usage is TRBV21-1 and J usage is TRBJ1-2; the D call TRBD1 from the table was never checked on the DNA. TRBV21-1 is a documented pseudogene. This CDR3 contains 12 residues.

The CDR3 region has the DNA TGTGCCAGAAGCTTGGAATTGGGCCATGGCTACACCTTC. It yields the protein CARSLELGHGYTF. This chain joins TRBV5-3 and TRBJ1-2, with unresolved D. Being an ORF, TRBV5-3 has a function that is uncertain. The CDR3 has 13 amino acids. The ends were cut back, 0 bases at V and 6 bases at J, with 9 bases in the middle.

This clone was seen just once. The rearrangement uses TRBV6-6 and TRBJ2-7; a possible D gene is TRBD1 (6 bases). CDR3 length: 16 residues. CDR1 and CDR2 (germline): MNHNY, SVGAGI (reference sequence). Trimming took off 2 bases at V and 2 bases at J, with 16 bases between the two ends. The CDR3 nucleotides read TGTGCCAGCAGTTACACTAATCAGGGGACAACCTACGAGCAGTACTTC. This codes for CASSYTNQGTTYEQYF.

The J gene is TRBJ2-7, the V gene TRBV4-1, with 9 bases fitting TRBD1. V gave up 3 bases and J gave up 1 base; unmatched junction bases: 4. Germline loops: CDR1 MGHRA, CDR2 YSYEKL. The CDR3 loop spans 15 amino acids. CDR3 in amino acids: CASSHGQGKSYEQYF. DNA for the CDR3: TGCGCCAGCAGCCATGGACAGGGGAAATCCTACGAGCAGTACTTC.

This CDR3 is CASRPYRDGEQYF. Written as DNA, the CDR3 is TGTGCCAGCAGGCCGTACAGGGACGGCGAGCAGTACTTC. The chain has TRBV11-2 and TRBJ2-7, with D possibly being TRBD1 (6 bases). From germline, CDR1 is SGHAT and CDR2 FQNNGV. V was cut by 6 bases and J by 6 bases, with 15 bases left in between. This CDR3 is 13 amino acids long.

The gene calls are TRBV27 and TRBJ2-1, with TRBD2 matching 7 bases. The CDR3 contains 19 residues. Germline V CDR1 and CDR2: MNHEY, SMNVEV (reference sequence). Trimming removed 5 bases from V and 0 bases from J; junction bases left unmatched: 16. DNA for the CDR3: TGTGCCAGCAGTGGGGCCGGGGCGGGGGTGTGGAGCTCCTACAATGAGCAGTTCTTC. Its translation is CASSGAGAGVWSSYNEQFF.

The rearrangement joins TRBV7-8 to TRBJ1-5, with TRBD1 matching over 9 bases. The ends lost 4 bases at V and 5 bases at J; junction bases unmatched: 3. This CDR3 contains 14 residues. Germline loops: CDR1 SGHVS, CDR2 FQNEAQ. CDR3 in DNA: TGTGCCAGCAGCTCCGGGACAGGGTATCAGCCCCAGCATTTT. Translated, it gives CASSSGTGYQPQHF.

The V call is TRBV9, the J call TRBJ1-1; D not resolved. The CDR3 contains 13 residues. Germline V gene data show CDR1 as SGDLS and CDR2 as YYNGEE. Trimming removed 0 bases from V and 8 bases from J, with 11 bases in between. The CDR3 here is CASSVAPEEEAFF. The CDR3 DNA sequence: TGTGCCAGCAGCGTAGCACCGGAGGAGGAAGCTTTCTTT.

This chain connects TRBV6-5 to TRBJ2-3; 9 nucleotides align to TRBD2. This CDR3 spans 14 amino acids. CDR1 MNHEY and CDR2 SVGAGI come from the germline V gene. Losses at the gene ends were 2 bases for V and 3 bases for J; bases not matched to a gene: 0. The CDR3 here is CASSYGLATDTQYF. The DNA for the CDR3 is TGTGCCAGCAGTTACGGACTAGCGACAGATACGCAGTATTTT.

The genes are TRBV9 and TRBJ2-2; 9 nucleotides agree with TRBD1. This CDR3 comprises 15 residues. Germline loops: CDR1 SGDLS, CDR2 YYNGEE. With 4 bases clipped from V and 7 bases from J, the junction kept 8 bases outside the gene matches. CDR3 region: CASSSGQGSGGELFF. CDR3 bases: TGTGCCAGCAGCTCCGGACAGGGGTCTGGCGGGGAGCTGTTTTTT. Using reference TRBV9 and TRBJ2-2 for the parts outside the CDR3, the full variable domain is DSGVTQTPKHLITATGQRVTLRCSPRSGDLSVYWYQQSLDQGLQFLIQYYNGEERAKGNILERFSAQQFPDLHSELNLSSLELGDSALYFCASSSGQGSGGELFFGEGSRLTVL.

J is TRBJ1-1 and V is TRBV19; D might be TRBD1 (6 bases). This CDR3 has 16 residues. Per the germline V gene, CDR1 is LNHDA and CDR2 is SQIVND (reference sequence). The ends were cut back, 4 bases at V and 3 bases at J, with 18 bases in the middle. This CDR3 is CASSTPRRSGDTEAFF. The DNA for the CDR3 is TGTGCCAGTAGTACGCCCCGACGGTCAGGGGACACTGAAGCTTTCTTT.

This chain links TRBV7-3 with TRBJ2-3, with 9 bases fitting TRBD2. The junction had 6 bases not matched to a gene; V was cut back by 5 bases and J by 3 bases. This CDR3 is built from 15 residues. In germline, CDR1 is SGHTA, CDR2 FQGTGA. This CDR3 is CASSPSGVRTDTQYF. The CDR3 DNA reads TGTGCCAGCAGCCCTAGCGGGGTTAGGACAGATACGCAGTATTTT.

This clone was counted only a few times. The V gene is TRBV7-2, the J gene TRBJ2-4, with 9 bases aligning to TRBD1. Losses at the gene ends were 4 bases for V and 13 bases for J; bases not matched to a gene: 8. The CDR3 has 13 residues. Germline V lookup: CDR1 SGHTA, CDR2 FQGNSA. CDR3 residues: CASSSGTGKIQYF. The CDR3 bases are TGTGCCAGCAGCTCCGGGACAGGGAAAATCCAGTACTTC.

This clone has just one count. This chain connects TRBV30 to TRBJ1-2, with TRBD1 as a possible D gene (6 bases). The CDR3 spans 13 residues. CDR1 is GTSNPN, CDR2 SVGIG, per germline (reference sequence). Between the trimmed V and J ends, which lost 0 bases and 3 bases, there was a span of 8 bases. Here the CDR3 reads CAWSVQGHYGYTF. CDR3 in DNA: TGTGCCTGGAGTGTACAGGGTCACTATGGCTACACCTTC. The entire variable domain, with the rest obtained from reference TRBV30 and TRBJ1-2, is as follows: SQTIHQWPATLVQPVGSPLSLECTVEGTSNPNLYWYRQAAGRGLQLLFYSVGIGQISSEVPQNLSASRPQDRQFILSSKKLLLSDSGFYLCAWSVQGHYGYTFGSGTRLTVV.

The table lists this clone with a few counts. Here the CDR3 DNA reads TGTGCCATCAGTGAGACAGGGGGCCGGAACACCATATATTTT. It translates to CAISETGGRNTIYF. The gene calls are TRBV10-3 and TRBJ1-3; 9 bases match TRBD1. The CDR3 runs 14 residues. The germline gives CDR1 ENHRY, CDR2 SYGVKD. V shed 2 bases and J 7 bases; nucleotides not matched to a gene: 3.

This clone has just one count. The CDR3 loop is CASSQAEGFGYTF. The CDR3 nucleotides are TGTGCCAGCAGCCAAGCGGAGGGCTTTGGCTACACCTTC. The chain joins TRBV4-2 to TRBJ1-2; D is ambiguous. Trimming removed 1 base at V and 7 bases at J, with 10 bases between. The CDR3 covers 13 residues. Germline CDR1 reads LGHNA; CDR2 reads YNFKEQ.

The V call is TRBV18, the J call TRBJ2-2; D is possibly TRBD2 (6 bases). V dropped 2 bases and J dropped 0 bases, with 10 bases sitting between them. Germline-derived CDR1 and CDR2 are KGHSH and LQKENI. The length of the CDR3 is 16 residues. CDR3 DNA: TGTGCCAGCTCACCAAGGACTACAGCGAACACCGGGGAGCTGTTTTTT. Encoded protein: CASSPRTTANTGELFF.

The CDR3 DNA is TGCGCCAGCAGCCACCAGTATAGCAATCAGCCCCAGCATTTT. Its translation: CASSHQYSNQPQHF. The V gene is TRBV4-1, the J gene TRBJ1-5, with D unclear. The CDR3 sequence is 14 residues long. CDR1 is MGHRA and CDR2 is YSYEKL in the germline V gene. Trimming cost V 3 bases and J 0 bases, with 6 bases left between them.

The chain is built from TRBV25-1 and TRBJ1-1; D unresolved. V lost 7 bases and J lost 1, with 4 bases in between. The CDR3 has 11 amino acids. CDR1 is MGHDK, CDR2 SYGVNS, per germline. This CDR3 reads CASTGNTEAFF. CDR3 DNA sequence: TGTGCCAGCACGGGGAACACTGAAGCTTTCTTT.

The chain carries TRBV4-3 and TRBJ2-5; 12 nucleotides align to TRBD2. V shed 0 bases, J shed 5 bases, and the junction held 10 bases outside the gene matches. The CDR3 sequence is 18 residues long. Germline lookup yields CDR1 LGHNA and CDR2 YSLEER. The CDR3 coding sequence is TGCGCCAGCAGCCAAGATCGGGCTAGCGGGGGGGCCTGGGAGACCCAGTACTTC. It specifies CASSQDRASGGAWETQYF.

The rearrangement links TRBV30 to TRBJ1-2; 9 bases match TRBD1. Germline CDR1 is GTSNPN and CDR2 is SVGIG (reference sequence). The CDR3 runs 13 residues. The ends lost 0 bases at V and 8 bases at J; junction bases unmatched: 4. The CDR3 DNA is TGTGCCTGGAGTGTCGGACAGGGGAAAGGCTACACCTTC. This gives the protein CAWSVGQGKGYTF.

The CDR3 here is CASSSPPGQKETQYF. CDR3 DNA sequence: TGTGCCAGCAGCTCCCCTCCGGGACAGAAAGAGACCCAGTACTTC. The rearrangement joins TRBV28 to TRBJ2-5; 7 nucleotides line up with TRBD1. The CDR3 has 15 residues. In germline, CDR1 is MDHEN, CDR2 SYDVKM. V was pared by 6 bases and J by 3 bases, with 10 bases of the junction left unmatched.